This T cell receptor (beta chain) was recorded in a study of blood T cells in healthy people across ages. It was with a sample-barcoded 5' primer and a J-beta primer mix that a second PCR of roughly 6 to 12 cycles was run. One entry per CDR3 protein results from TCRdb running MiXCR on the 5' RACE reads. The table includes about 640,000 distinct CDR3 sequences, approximately 30% detected once. Every donor provided 9.5 to 10 milliliters of peripheral blood. V gave up 1 base and J gave up 10 bases, with 10 bases separating them. This CDR3 comprises 12 residues. The germline CDR1 and CDR2 sequences are SGHVS and FQNEAQ.

Specimen: blood. V is TRBV7-8 and J is TRBJ1-1; no clear D. This receptor was taken from a woman of 80 years or more in good health. The CDR3 sequence: CASSLVGFGAFF. The CDR3, as DNA: TGTGCCAGCAGCTTAGTGGGTTTCGGAGCTTTCTTT.